These T cell receptor beta chains were read from a single sample in a study of monozygotic twins with inflammatory bowel disease. Following a re-call of the 5' RACE reads, TCRdb has one entry per CDR3 protein and lacks DNA. The sample data list around 380,000 distinct CDR3 sequences. Sequenced sample: blood. These receptors were taken from a human donor with ulcerative colitis or Crohn's disease, or a healthy co-twin of an affected twin (not recorded which). The CDR3 runs from the conserved cysteine through the conserved F or W.

V gene,J gene,CDR3 protein
TRBV12-3/TRBV12-4,TRBJ2-2,CASRRQGTHTGELFF
TRBV5-1,TRBJ2-7,CASSFSYRPTHDRKYEQYF
TRBV12-3/TRBV12-4,TRBJ2-7,CASSFQPVGEQYF
TRBV28,TRBJ2-4,CASRGKKGQINIQYF
TRBV18,TRBJ2-3,CASSEVRQPTTQYF
TRBV20-1,TRBJ2-7,CSASRGSSGGSEQYF
TRBV11-2,TRBJ1-3,CASSLVGGRGNTIYF
TRBV7-9,TRBJ1-1,CASSLQDRAAFF
TRBV6-5,TRBJ1-1,CASSSWGGALSEAFF
TRBV6-5,TRBJ2-2,CASRPGGAWELFF
TRBV28,TRBJ1-5,CASATLGGNQPQHF
TRBV7-9,TRBJ1-2,CASSHNTGDGYTF
TRBV3-1,TRBJ2-7,CASSQDPASYEQYF
TRBV15,TRBJ2-3,CATSRDEASDTQYF
TRBV14,TRBJ1-5,CASSHKEGVPQHF
TRBV11-2,TRBJ2-7,CASSLRGGGSSYEQYF
TRBV20-1,TRBJ2-7,CSAASGGISYEQYF
TRBV4-1,TRBJ1-2,CASSPLVGQGALANYGYTF
TRBV7-2,TRBJ1-2,CASARGQGSMSYTF
TRBV5-6,TRBJ2-7,CASSLNGAGDYEQYF
TRBV18,TRBJ2-1,CASSSGLAGFNEQFF
TRBV12-3/TRBV12-4,TRBJ1-2,CASQGDRVGGYTF
TRBV3-1,TRBJ2-1,CASSQEFRAGVSGEQFF
TRBV3-1,TRBJ2-5,CASSQDIASGGPEYF
TRBV12-3/TRBV12-4,TRBJ2-1,CASSLQGFRGAFEQFF
TRBV5-4,TRBJ1-1,CASSQTENTEAFF
TRBV21-1,TRBJ2-7,CASSNGRDSDYEQYF
TRBV7-9,TRBJ2-2,CASSHHQGTGELFF
TRBV3-1,TRBJ2-5,CASSQTSYYQETQYF
TRBV11-2,TRBJ2-1,CASSLDLVSEQFF
TRBV14,TRBJ2-2,CASSQGYGFPGELFF
TRBV4-3,TRBJ2-3,CASSLLMGLVEDTQYF
TRBV18,TRBJ2-2,CASSPRETLGELFF
TRBV20-1,TRBJ2-1,CSAREGASPEQFF
TRBV30,TRBJ1-5,CAWSGGINQPQHF
TRBV6-2/TRBV6-3,TRBJ1-1,CASSYSIGGQPNTEAFF
TRBV5-1,TRBJ2-4,CASSAGSKNIQYF
TRBV18,TRBJ2-3,CASSPVDGYTDTQYF
TRBV6-2/TRBV6-3,TRBJ2-2,CASSSNSGQSGTGELFF
TRBV29-1,TRBJ2-7,CSVEGGRGGEQYF
TRBV20-1,TRBJ2-5,CSAYGSRGKATQYF
TRBV4-3,TRBJ2-7,CASSQVPSGPYEQYF